The present entry profiles one T cell receptor (beta chain) with its context. Its antigen is currently unknown. Trimming stripped 9 bases from V and 10 bases from J, with 13 bases between. Germline V lookup: CDR1 SEHNR, CDR2 FQNEAQ (reference sequence). The CDR3 spans 11 residues. TCRdb analysed the reads with MiXCR anew, one entry per CDR3 protein. The data show almost 550,000 distinct CDR3 sequences, with more than 15% seen just once and about 24% held by the top ten. These data come from a study of T cell repertoires in cytomegalovirus infection. Study-level information: Public signatures in TCR beta pointed to CMV infection and matching HLA type. Study findings and constraints: Accumulated public TCR beta family frequency recognized individuals carrying CMV together with the relevant HLA. CMV-specific HLA-C-restricted TCR beta clonotypes dominated the ex vivo response.

Input material: CD8+ T cells from PBMCs. The rearrangement uses TRBV7-9 and TRBJ2-1; either TRBD1 or TRBD2 may fit D (6 bases each). The sequence was collected from a human donor in good health (CMV status not recorded). Some clones in this sample may be carry-over from other donors' samples. CDR3 residues: CASGKGGEQFF. CDR3 DNA sequence: TGTGCCAGTGGAAAGGGGGGCGAGCAGTTCTTC.